Listed here is a single T cell receptor beta chain. A library of TCRbeta sequences, prepared with unique molecular identifiers, was generated. Each CDR3 protein gets one entry after TCRdb re-called the PCR reads with MiXCR. This sample has hundreds of thousands of distinct CDR3 sequences; over 9.5% occur once, and the top ten carry 2%. This entry belongs to a study of T-cell reconstitution after alpha-beta-depleted transplantation in children. Trimming shortened V by 2 bases and J by 5 bases, and 12 bases separated the two germline ends. Germline-derived CDR1 and CDR2 are SGHNT and YYREEE (reference sequence). The CDR3 loop spans 14 amino acids.

This chain uses TRBV5-4 with TRBJ2-3; no clear D. This TCR was sampled from a child aged 2 to 15 with inherited bone marrow failure, due to receive a stem cell transplant. The sample in question was PBMCs, obtained before TCRalphabeta/CD19-depleted stem cell transplant. CDR3 sequence (DNA): TGTGCCAGCAGCTTTTTAGCAGTCCAAGATACGCAGTATTTT. This codes for CASSFLAVQDTQYF.